This is a list of T cell receptor beta chains from one sample in a study of human T cells and chemical hapten exposure. MiXCR, run by TCRdb on the RACE reads, gives a single entry per CDR3 protein. Among 65,000 to 70,000 distinct CDR3 sequences listed, 9.5% to 13% were seen once. The material sequenced was whole blood, taken in connection with sensitization to the hapten diphenylcyclopropenone (DPC). Receptors originate from a woman between 45 and 65 years old with alopecia areata. Some clones in this sample may be carry-over from other donors' samples. Each CDR3 is given with its conserved first and last residue. Each record gives: V gene, D gene, clone size, J gene, CDR3 DNA, CDR3 protein. The D gene is left open where the match is weak. A clone size is listed for some rows: how often the clone was seen (once, few, many), or a class if it is expanded.

TRBV2,TRBD2,few,TRBJ2-4,TGTGCCAGCAGTGAAGTCGGGTTGAGGACTAGCGGGAGTTTGATCAAAAACATTCAGTACTTC,CASSEVGLRTSGSLIKNIQYF
TRBV10-1,.,many,TRBJ1-2,TGCGCCAGCAGCAGTGATTTAGACTATGGCTACACCTTC,CASSSDLDYGYTF
TRBV7-6,TRBD1,.,TRBJ1-2,TGTGCCAGCAGCTTACTGGCAGGGGGACTCAACTATGGCTACACCTTC,CASSLLAGGLNYGYTF
TRBV19,.,many,TRBJ1-2,TGTGCCAGTAGTATTGACGGCAGCCGTTTGGGCTACACCTTC,CASSIDGSRLGYTF
TRBV6-2/TRBV6-3,.,many,TRBJ1-1,TGTGCCAGCAGTTCCGATTGGACATTCCTGAACACTGAAGCTTTCTTT,CASSSDWTFLNTEAFF
TRBV9,TRBD2,many,TRBJ2-1,TGTGCCAGCAGCGTAGCGGGGGGGCTTGAGCAGTTCTTC,CASSVAGGLEQFF
TRBV6-1,.,few,TRBJ1-2,TGTGCCAGCAGCGGGACGGTAGAAGCTAACTATGGCTACACCTTC,CASSGTVEANYGYTF
TRBV27,.,few,TRBJ2-1,TGTGCCAGCAGTTTAGGCGCCTGGTCCAACGGCAATGAGCAGTTCTTC,CASSLGAWSNGNEQFF
TRBV6-6,.,.,TRBJ1-5,TGTGCCAGCAGTTACTCGGGGCCAAATCAGCCCCAGCATTTT,CASSYSGPNQPQHF
TRBV12-3/TRBV12-4,.,.,TRBJ2-1,TGTGCCAGCAGCATTAGTTCCCCGAACAATGAGCAGTTCTTC,CASSISSPNNEQFF
TRBV3-1,TRBD2,many,TRBJ2-1,TGTGCCAGCAGCCGACGACCCGGGACTAGCGGGGGAACCCCCTACAATGAGCAGTTCTTC,CASSRRPGTSGGTPYNEQFF
TRBV28,.,many,TRBJ2-3,TGTGCCAGCAGTTCCCACTCGATCCCAAACACAGATACGCAGTATTTT,CASSSHSIPNTDTQYF